These 25 T cell receptor beta chains were all obtained from the same sample, sequenced in a study of OX40 agonist ivuxolimab in advanced cancers. Clones were read by immunoSEQ multiplex PCR, and TCRdb kept only the in-frame ones, dropping some. Here the sample spans some 77,000 clones, about 93% being singletons. The specimen comprised CD4+ or CD8+ T cells sorted from blood, sampled in a trial of the OX40 agonist ivuxolimab. The receptors here all came from an adult with an advanced solid tumor such as melanoma, head and neck, liver or kidney cancer.

The chain joins TRBV9 to TRBJ2-1; maybe TRBD1 (6 bases). The length of the CDR3 is 16 residues. The V end was cut by 0 bases, the J end by 4 bases, with 14 bases between. Germline V gene data show CDR1 as SGDLS and CDR2 as YYNGEE. The CDR3 protein is CASSVAGQWNYNEQFF. CDR3 nucleotide sequence: TGTGCCAGCAGCGTAGCCGGACAGTGGAATTACAATGAGCAGTTCTTC.

This clone showed up just a few times. V usage is TRBV11-2 and J usage is TRBJ2-2, with D hard to call. V dropped 6 bases and J dropped 1 base, with 9 bases sitting between them. The CDR3 has 14 residues. Per the germline V gene, CDR1 is SGHAT and CDR2 is FQNNGV. The CDR3: CASRGSKNTGELFF. DNA for the CDR3: TGTGCCAGCAGGGGATCCAAGAACACCGGGGAGCTGTTTTTT. Combining the CDR3 with reference TRBV11-2 and TRBJ2-2 gives the whole variable domain EAGVAQSPRYKIIEKRQSVAFWCNPISGHATLYWYQQILGQGPKLLIQFQNNGVVDDSQLPKDRFSAERLKGVDSTLKIQPAKLEDSAVYLCASRGSKNTGELFFGEGSRLTVL.

The CDR3 DNA reads as TGTGCCAGCAGTGAATCCAGAGATAACCCTCGGGGCTCACCCCTCCACTTT. This translates into CASSESRDNPRGSPLHF. The chain recombines TRBV2 with TRBJ1-6; possibly TRBD1 for D (5 bases). CDR1 is SNHLY and CDR2 is FYNNEI in the germline V gene. Trimming cost V 2 bases and J 10 bases, with 21 bases left between them. This CDR3 spans 17 amino acids.

The chain links TRBV6-1 to TRBJ1-1; perhaps TRBD1 as D (5 bases). CDR1 and CDR2 (germline): MNHNS, SASEGT. This CDR3 contains 14 residues. V was pared by 6 bases and J by 1 base, with 12 bases between. The CDR3 region has the DNA TGTGCCAGCAGGTTCGGGGCGGGGAACACTGAAGCTTTCTTT. Translated: CASRFGAGNTEAFF.

This chain uses TRBV6-5 with TRBJ2-2; no firm D call. Germline CDR1 and CDR2: MNHEY and SVGAGI. V was cut by 7 bases and J by 0 bases, with 12 bases left in between. The CDR3 has 15 residues. The CDR3 sequence is CASKGRAPNTGELFF. CDR3 in DNA: TGTGCCAGCAAAGGTAGAGCCCCGAACACCGGGGAGCTGTTTTTT.

The chain joins TRBV27 to TRBJ1-6; 10 bases align to TRBD1. Germline-derived CDR1 and CDR2 are MNHEY and SMNVEV (reference sequence). The CDR3 totals 18 residues. Unmatched junction bases numbered 10, after V lost 4 bases and J lost 4 bases. The CDR3 nucleotides are TGTGCCAGCAGTTCATCCCCGACAGGGGGCTTATATAATTCACCCCTCCACTTT. Protein: CASSSSPTGGLYNSPLHF.

CDR3 region: CASSSRGAAMNTEAFF. The CDR3 coding sequence is TGTGCCAGCAGCTCGAGGGGAGCGGCAATGAACACTGAAGCTTTCTTT. J is TRBJ1-1 and V is TRBV7-8; tentative D call: TRBD1 (5 bases). The germline gives CDR1 SGHVS, CDR2 FQNEAQ. V was clipped by 4 bases and J by 0 bases, with 15 bases between them. This CDR3 spans 16 amino acids.

This clone showed up just once. The chain recombines TRBV9 with TRBJ2-2; 8 bases match TRBD1. This CDR3 is built from 16 residues. Trimming at V came to 2 bases and at J to 2 bases, leaving 5 bases not matched to a gene. In germline, CDR1 is SGDLS, CDR2 YYNGEE. As DNA, the CDR3 is TGTGCCAGCAGCGTTGGACAGGGAACTAACACCGGGGAGCTGTTTTTT. This sequence encodes CASSVGQGTNTGELFF. Full variable domain (outside the CDR3, taken from reference TRBV9 and TRBJ2-2): DSGVTQTPKHLITATGQRVTLRCSPRSGDLSVYWYQQSLDQGLQFLIQYYNGEERAKGNILERFSAQQFPDLHSELNLSSLELGDSALYFCASSVGQGTNTGELFFGEGSRLTVL.

This clone was seen a single time. This CDR3 reads CSVERAGVTDTQYF. In DNA, the CDR3 is TGCAGCGTTGAAAGAGCGGGAGTCACAGATACGCAGTATTTT. The V gene is TRBV29-1, the J gene TRBJ2-3, with 8 nucleotides matching TRBD2. The CDR3 contains 14 residues. Germline trimming cut 2 bases from V and 2 bases from J; bases unmatched to any gene: 3. The germline gives CDR1 SQVTM, CDR2 ANQGSEA.

The genes are TRBV6-5 and TRBJ2-2, with 7 bases identical to TRBD1. Losses at the gene ends were 8 bases for V and 7 bases for J; bases not matched to a gene: 13. This CDR3 has 15 amino acids. Germline V gene data show CDR1 as MNHEY and CDR2 as SVGAGI. CDR3 loop: CASGLPGTGVGELFF. The CDR3 nucleotides are TGTGCCAGCGGATTACCGGGAACAGGGGTCGGGGAGCTGTTTTTT.

The chain joins TRBV29-1 to TRBJ2-2; tentatively, D is TRBD1 (5 bases). The CDR3 is 13 residues long. The V end was cut by 2 bases, the J end by 2 bases, with 6 bases between. Germline V gene sequence: CDR1 SQVTM, CDR2 ANQGSEA. CDR3 in amino acids: CSVEQGNTGELFF. CDR3 sequence (DNA): TGCAGCGTTGAACAGGGTAACACCGGGGAGCTGTTTTTT.

The J gene is TRBJ2-1, the V gene TRBV7-2; maybe TRBD2 (6 bases). This CDR3 is built from 15 residues. Trimming took off 2 bases at V and 7 bases at J, with 15 bases between the two ends. From germline, CDR1 is SGHTA and CDR2 FQGNSA. This CDR3 reads CASSLTGVFGNEQFF. In DNA form, the CDR3 reads TGTGCCAGCAGCTTAACGGGAGTATTCGGGAATGAGCAGTTCTTC.

This rearrangement joins TRBV5-1 to TRBJ1-5; D is possibly TRBD1 (5 bases). This CDR3 has 14 amino acids. V was cut by 1 base and J by 5 bases, with 10 bases left in between. Per the germline V gene, CDR1 is SGHRS and CDR2 is YFSETQ. The CDR3 coding sequence is TGCGCCAGCAGCTTGCAGGGCGGGGATCAGCCCCAGCATTTT. It encodes CASSLQGGDQPQHF.

The chain combines TRBV10-3 with TRBJ2-3; TRBD2 might be the D (6 bases). Trimming left V 0 bases short and J 2 bases short, with 9 bases between. There are 15 residues in the CDR3. Germline assignment: CDR1 ENHRY and CDR2 SYGVKD. The CDR3 is CAISESGLYTDTQYF. The CDR3 coding sequence is TGTGCCATCAGTGAGTCGGGACTGTACACAGATACGCAGTATTTT.

The V and J genes are TRBV11-3 and TRBJ1-1; D is ambiguous. V dropped 5 bases and J dropped 0 bases, with 7 bases sitting between them. This CDR3 region has 13 residues. CDR1 is SGHNT and CDR2 is YENEEA in the germline V gene. CDR3 DNA: TGTGCCAGCAGCGCAAGCATGAACACTGAAGCTTTCTTT. This translates into CASSASMNTEAFF. The whole variable domain, remainder taken from reference TRBV11-3 and TRBJ1-1, is EAGVVQSPRYKIIEKKQPVAFWCNPISGHNTLYWYLQNLGQGPELLIRYENEEAVDDSQLPKDRFSAERLKGVDSTLKIQPAELGDSAVYLCASSASMNTEAFFGQGTRLTVV.

CDR3 DNA sequence: TGTGCCAGCAGCTCAACAGGAACCTCTGGAAACACCATATATTTT. Translation: CASSSTGTSGNTIYF. The chain recombines TRBV6-5 with TRBJ1-3, with D possibly TRBD1 on 5 matching bases. V shed 6 bases and J shed 0 bases, with 12 bases lying between them. The CDR3 totals 15 residues. Germline lookup yields CDR1 MNHEY and CDR2 SVGAGI.

V gene TRBV5-1 combines with J gene TRBJ1-1, with D unclear. Germline V lookup: CDR1 SGHRS, CDR2 YFSETQ. Trimming left V 3 bases short and J 0 bases short, with 6 bases between. CDR3 size: 13 residues. This CDR3 reads CASSSAMNTEAFF. The CDR3 DNA reads as TGCGCCAGCAGCTCCGCCATGAACACTGAAGCTTTCTTT.

The V call is TRBV5-1, the J call TRBJ2-1, with 7 bases fitting TRBD1. Germline lookup yields CDR1 SGHRS and CDR2 YFSETQ. This CDR3 has 15 amino acids. The V segment lost 0 bases and the J segment 4 bases; nucleotides outside the gene matches: 4. The CDR3 DNA sequence: TGCGCCAGCAGCTTGGAGGGACAGATATACAATGAGCAGTTCTTC. The encoded protein is CASSLEGQIYNEQFF.

The rearrangement joins TRBV7-2 to TRBJ2-6; the D gene is possibly TRBD2 (5 bases). The V end was cut by 5 bases, the J end by 0 bases, with 14 bases between. The CDR3 is made up of 17 amino acids. Germline loops: CDR1 SGHTA, CDR2 FQGNSA. CDR3 loop: CASSPFGVNSGANVLTF. The CDR3 DNA is TGTGCCAGCAGCCCTTTCGGGGTAAACTCTGGGGCCAACGTCCTGACTTTC. Drawing the rest from reference TRBV7-2 and TRBJ2-6, the complete variable domain is GAGVSQSPSNKVTEKGKDVELRCDPISGHTALYWYRQSLGQGLEFLIYFQGNSAPDKSGLPSDRFSAERTGGSVSTLTIQRTQQEDSAVYLCASSPFGVNSGANVLTFGAGSRLTVL.

This clone was observed once. This chain joins TRBV5-1 and TRBJ1-4, with TRBD1 as a possible D gene (5 bases). The CDR3 is 16 amino acids. The ends were cut back, 3 bases at V and 4 bases at J, with 16 bases in the middle. CDR1 SGHRS and CDR2 YFSETQ come from the germline V gene. CDR3 loop: CASSWGGSSLNEKLFF. CDR3 coding DNA: TGCGCCAGCAGCTGGGGGGGGTCGAGCCTTAATGAAAAACTGTTTTTT.

The chain couples TRBV28 to TRBJ1-2, with TRBD1 matching 8 bases. J was trimmed by 1 base and V by 8 bases; bases with no gene match: 12. Germline CDR1 is MDHEN and CDR2 is SYDVKM. The length of the CDR3 is 16 residues. DNA of the CDR3: TGTGCCAGCCTCGCGGCAGGGGGCTCTTATAACTATGGCTACACCTTC. This gives the protein CASLAAGGSYNYGYTF.

This chain connects TRBV10-3 to TRBJ2-2; 12 positions agree with TRBD2. This CDR3 has 16 amino acids. Trimming removed 4 bases from V and 5 bases from J; junction bases left unmatched: 5. The V gene's germline CDR1 is ENHRY and CDR2 SYGVKD. CDR3 nucleotide sequence: TGTGCCATCAGTGCTCTAGCGGGGGGGCCGACCGGGGAGCTGTTTTTT. As protein: CAISALAGGPTGELFF.

The count of this clone is one. The CDR3 sequence: CASSYSTPSTGEQYF. CDR3 nucleotides: TGTGCCAGCAGTTACTCTACGCCCTCGACGGGGGAGCAGTACTTC. J is TRBJ2-7 and V is TRBV6-5; maybe TRBD2 (5 bases). V dropped 0 bases and J dropped 7 bases, with 16 bases sitting between them. Germline-derived CDR1 and CDR2 are MNHEY and SVGAGI. This CDR3 is built from 15 residues.

This clone was seen only once. This chain joins TRBV2 and TRBJ2-2; the D gene is possibly TRBD1 (6 bases). The CDR3 is 14 residues long. V lost 6 bases and J lost 4, with 12 bases in between. Germline-derived CDR1 and CDR2 are SNHLY and FYNNEI. The CDR3, as DNA: TGTGCCAGCAGCTCCGGGACAACCACCGGGGAGCTGTTTTTT. This translates into CASSSGTTTGELFF.

This chain connects TRBV7-2 to TRBJ2-5; tentative D call: TRBD1 (5 bases). Germline V CDR1 and CDR2: SGHTA, FQGNSA. CDR3 length: 14 amino acids. Trimming stripped 5 bases from V and 4 bases from J, with 14 bases between. Written as DNA, the CDR3 is TGTGCCAGCAGCCCAGGGTGGAGTCGAGAGACCCAGTACTTC. Protein sequence: CASSPGWSRETQYF.